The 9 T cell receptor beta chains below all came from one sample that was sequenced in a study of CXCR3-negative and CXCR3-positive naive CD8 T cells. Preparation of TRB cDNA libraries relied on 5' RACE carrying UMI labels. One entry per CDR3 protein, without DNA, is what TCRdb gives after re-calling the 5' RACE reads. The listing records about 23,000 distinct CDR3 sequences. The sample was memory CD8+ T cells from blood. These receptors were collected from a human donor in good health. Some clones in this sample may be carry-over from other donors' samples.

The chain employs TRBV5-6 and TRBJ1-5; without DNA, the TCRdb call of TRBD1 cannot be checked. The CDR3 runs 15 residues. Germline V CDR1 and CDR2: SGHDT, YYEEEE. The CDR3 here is CASSLVGDSNQPQHF.

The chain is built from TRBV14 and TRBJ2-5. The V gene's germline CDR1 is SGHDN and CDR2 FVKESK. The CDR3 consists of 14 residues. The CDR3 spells CASSRNGYQETQYF.

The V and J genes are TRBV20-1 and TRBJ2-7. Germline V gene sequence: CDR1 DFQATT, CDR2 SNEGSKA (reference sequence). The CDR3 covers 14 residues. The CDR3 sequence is CSARDVKRDYEQYF.

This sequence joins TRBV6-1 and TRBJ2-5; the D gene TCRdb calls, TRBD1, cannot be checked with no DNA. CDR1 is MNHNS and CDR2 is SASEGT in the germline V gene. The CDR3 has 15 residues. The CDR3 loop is CASSPVWGTQETQYF.

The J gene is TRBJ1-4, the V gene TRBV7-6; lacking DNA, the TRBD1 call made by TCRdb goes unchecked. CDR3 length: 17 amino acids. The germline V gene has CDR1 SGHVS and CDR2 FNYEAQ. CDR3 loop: CASSNQGRGLTNEKLFF. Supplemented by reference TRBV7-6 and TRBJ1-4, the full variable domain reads GAGVSQSPRYKVTKRGQDVALRCDPISGHVSLYWYRQALGQGPEFLTYFNYEAQQDKSGLPNDRFSAERPEGSISTLTIQRTEQRDSAMYRCASSNQGRGLTNEKLFFGSGTQLSVL.

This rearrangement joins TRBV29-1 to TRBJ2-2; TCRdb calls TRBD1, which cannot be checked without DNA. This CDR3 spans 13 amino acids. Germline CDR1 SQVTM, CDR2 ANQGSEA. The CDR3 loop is CSVQGARTGELFF.

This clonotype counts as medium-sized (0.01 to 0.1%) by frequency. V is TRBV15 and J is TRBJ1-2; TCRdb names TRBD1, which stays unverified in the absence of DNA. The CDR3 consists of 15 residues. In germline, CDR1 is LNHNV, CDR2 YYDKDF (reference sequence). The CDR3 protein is CATSRDQTGWSGYTF.

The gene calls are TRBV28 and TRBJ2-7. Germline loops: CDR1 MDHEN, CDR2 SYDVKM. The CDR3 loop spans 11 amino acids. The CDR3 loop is CASSFGHEQYF.

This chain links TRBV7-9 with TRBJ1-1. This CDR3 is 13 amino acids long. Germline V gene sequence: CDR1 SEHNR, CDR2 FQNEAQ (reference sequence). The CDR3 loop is CASSFGEGTEAFF.